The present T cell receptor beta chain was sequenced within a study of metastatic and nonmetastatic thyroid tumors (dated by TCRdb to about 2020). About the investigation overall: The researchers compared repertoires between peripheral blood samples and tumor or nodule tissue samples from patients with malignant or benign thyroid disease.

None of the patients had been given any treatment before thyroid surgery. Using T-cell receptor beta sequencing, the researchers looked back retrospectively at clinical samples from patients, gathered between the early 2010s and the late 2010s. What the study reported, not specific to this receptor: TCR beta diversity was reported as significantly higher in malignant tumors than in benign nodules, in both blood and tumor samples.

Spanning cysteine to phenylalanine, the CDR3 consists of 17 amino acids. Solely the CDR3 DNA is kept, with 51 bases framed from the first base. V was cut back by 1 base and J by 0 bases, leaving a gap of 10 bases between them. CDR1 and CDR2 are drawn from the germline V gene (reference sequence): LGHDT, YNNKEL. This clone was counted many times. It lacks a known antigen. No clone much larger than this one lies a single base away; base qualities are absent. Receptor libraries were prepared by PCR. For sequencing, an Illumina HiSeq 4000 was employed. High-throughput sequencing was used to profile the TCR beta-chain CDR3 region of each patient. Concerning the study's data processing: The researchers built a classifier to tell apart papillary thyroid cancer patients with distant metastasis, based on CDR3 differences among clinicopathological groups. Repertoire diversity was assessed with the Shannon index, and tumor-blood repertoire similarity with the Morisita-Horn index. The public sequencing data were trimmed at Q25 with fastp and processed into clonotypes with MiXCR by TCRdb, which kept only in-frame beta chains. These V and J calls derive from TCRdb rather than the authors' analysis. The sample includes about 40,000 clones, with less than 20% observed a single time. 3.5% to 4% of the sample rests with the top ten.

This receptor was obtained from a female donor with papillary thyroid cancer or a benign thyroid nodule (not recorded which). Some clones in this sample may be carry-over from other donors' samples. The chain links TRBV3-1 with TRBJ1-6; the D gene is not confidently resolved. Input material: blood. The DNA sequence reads TGTGCCAGCAGCCAAGGGGCGTCAAGCTCCTATAATTCACCCCTCCACTTT. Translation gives CASSQGASSSYNSPLHF.